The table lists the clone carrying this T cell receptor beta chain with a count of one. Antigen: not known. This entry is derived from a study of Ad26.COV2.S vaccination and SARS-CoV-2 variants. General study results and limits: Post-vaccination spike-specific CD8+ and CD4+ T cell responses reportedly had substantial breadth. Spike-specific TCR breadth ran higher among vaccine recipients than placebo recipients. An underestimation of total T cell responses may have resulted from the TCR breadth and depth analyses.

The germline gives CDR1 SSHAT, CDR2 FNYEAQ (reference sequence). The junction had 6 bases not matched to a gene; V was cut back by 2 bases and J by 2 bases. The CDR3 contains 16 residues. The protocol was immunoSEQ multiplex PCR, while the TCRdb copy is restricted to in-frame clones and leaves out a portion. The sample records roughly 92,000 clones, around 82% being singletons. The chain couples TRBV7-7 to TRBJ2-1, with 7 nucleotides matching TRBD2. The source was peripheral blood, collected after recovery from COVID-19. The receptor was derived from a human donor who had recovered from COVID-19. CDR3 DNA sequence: TGTGCCAGCAGCTTAAGCCGGGAGGTCGCCTACAATGAGCAGTTCTTC. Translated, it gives CASSLSREVAYNEQFF. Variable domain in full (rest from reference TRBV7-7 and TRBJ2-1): GAGVSQSPRYKVTKRGQDVTLRCDPISSHATLYWYQQALGQGPEFLTYFNYEAQPDKSGLPSDRFSAERPEGSISTLTIQRTEQRDSAMYRCASSLSREVAYNEQFFGPGTRLTVL.